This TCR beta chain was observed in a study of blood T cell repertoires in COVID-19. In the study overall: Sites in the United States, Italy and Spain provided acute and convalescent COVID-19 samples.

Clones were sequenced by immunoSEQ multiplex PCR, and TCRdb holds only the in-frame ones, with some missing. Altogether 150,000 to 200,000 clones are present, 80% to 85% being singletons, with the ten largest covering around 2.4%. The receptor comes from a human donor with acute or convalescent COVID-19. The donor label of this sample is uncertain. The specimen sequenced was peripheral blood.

The CDR3 DNA reads TGCGCCAAGGAAGGAGGGACTGAAGCTTTCTTT. It encodes CAKEGGTEAFF. This sequence joins TRBV10-1 and TRBJ1-1; D remains unclear. Germline assignment: CDR1 WNHNN and CDR2 SYGVQD (reference sequence). Trimming cost V 10 bases and J 5 bases, with 11 bases left between them. The CDR3 totals 11 residues.